This is a list of T cell receptor beta chains from one sample in a study of blood T cell repertoires in COVID-19. Only in-frame clones appear in the TCRdb table, and some are missing; sequencing was by immunoSEQ multiplex PCR. The profile shows approximately 250,000 clones, approximately 86% of them singletons. The sequenced sample consisted of peripheral blood. The receptors derive from a man in his forties with active or convalescent COVID-19. CDR3s include the opening cysteine and the closing phenylalanine or tryptophan. D genes are given only for firm matches. The size of a clone is reported for some rows only, either as once, few or many, or as a class for expanded clones.

TRBV4-2	TRBD1	NA	TRBJ1-6	CASSQAGTVFNSPLHF	TGTGCCAGCAGCCAAGCTGGGACAGTGTTTAATTCACCCCTCCACTTT
TRBV4-2	TRBD2	NA	TRBJ2-7	CASSRTSGGANEQYF	TGTGCCAGCAGCCGGACTAGCGGGGGGGCCAACGAGCAGTACTTC
TRBV30	NA	NA	TRBJ2-1	CACLRDRNYNEQFF	TGTGCCTGCTTAAGAGACAGAAATTACAATGAGCAGTTCTTC
TRBV21-1	NA	NA	TRBJ2-2	CASSKEARDRGMTGELFF	TGTGCCAGCAGCAAAGAGGCAAGGGACAGGGGAATGACCGGGGAGCTGTTTTTT
TRBV24-1	NA	NA	TRBJ1-3	CATSDSGQHGNTIYF	TGTGCCACCAGTGATTCAGGACAACATGGAAACACCATATATTTT
TRBV4-1	TRBD2	NA	TRBJ2-3	CASSQGDGRADTQYF	TGCGCCAGCAGCCAGGGGGACGGGAGGGCAGATACGCAGTATTTT
TRBV11-2	NA	NA	TRBJ1-2	CASSLSGRTYGYTF	TGTGCCAGCAGCCTTTCAGGGCGGACCTATGGCTACACCTTC
TRBV25-1	NA	NA	TRBJ2-7	CASSDPRSAYEQYF	TGTGCCAGCAGTGACCCACGGAGCGCCTACGAGCAGTACTTC
TRBV4-1	TRBD1	NA	TRBJ1-6	CASSQGPTGASPLHF	TGCGCCAGCAGCCAGGGTCCGACAGGGGCCTCACCCCTCCACTTT
TRBV6-5	NA	NA	TRBJ1-5	CASSYTAYSNQPQHF	TGTGCCAGCAGTTATACAGCATATAGCAATCAGCCCCAGCATTTT
TRBV19	NA	NA	TRBJ1-5	CASSIRRRNQPQHF	TGTGCCAGTAGCATTCGGCGGCGCAATCAGCCCCAGCATTTT
TRBV2	NA	few	TRBJ2-1	CASSLTSNEQFF	TGTGCCAGCAGTCTAACTAGCAATGAGCAGTTCTTC
TRBV5-1	NA	NA	TRBJ1-1	CASSFGGMAEAFF	TGCGCCAGCAGCTTTGGGGGCATGGCTGAAGCTTTCTTT
TRBV3-1/TRBV3-2	NA	NA	TRBJ1-6	CASSRTDSSSPLHF	TGTGCCAGCAGCCGGACCGACAGTAGTTCACCCCTCCACTTT
TRBV28	NA	NA	TRBJ1-2	CASSLSGGNYGYTF	TGTGCCAGCAGTTTAAGCGGGGGGAATTATGGCTACACCTTC
TRBV6-6	TRBD2	NA	TRBJ2-3	CASRGWTSGATDTQYF	TGTGCCAGCAGGGGTTGGACTAGCGGGGCCACAGATACGCAGTATTTT
TRBV9	TRBD1	NA	TRBJ2-7	CASSVTGTEQYEQYF	TGTGCCAGCAGCGTTACCGGGACAGAACAATACGAGCAGTACTTC
TRBV7-2	NA	few	TRBJ1-2	CASREGWRDGYTF	TGTGCCAGCAGGGAAGGTTGGAGGGATGGCTACACCTTC
TRBV7-9	TRBD1	few	TRBJ2-3	CASREGTGGTDTQYF	TGTGCCAGCAGGGAGGGGACAGGAGGCACAGATACGCAGTATTTT
TRBV5-5	NA	NA	TRBJ2-7	CASSLEGPREQYF	TGTGCCAGCAGCTTGGAGGGGCCACGCGAGCAGTACTTC
TRBV5-1	NA	few	TRBJ2-7	CASSFDRILYEQYF	TGCGCCAGCAGCTTCGACAGGATATTGTACGAGCAGTACTTC
TRBV2	TRBD1	NA	TRBJ1-3	CASGPQGAGSGNTIYF	TGTGCCAGCGGCCCACAGGGGGCAGGCTCTGGAAACACCATATATTTT
TRBV18	NA	NA	TRBJ1-5	CASSAGGLQPQHF	TGTGCCAGCTCCGCCGGCGGGTTACAGCCCCAGCATTTT
TRBV7-8	NA	NA	TRBJ2-1	CASSLEENNEQFF	TGTGCCAGCAGCTTAGAAGAGAACAATGAGCAGTTCTTC
TRBV27	NA	NA	TRBJ1-5	CASSQASNQPQHF	TGTGCCAGCAGCCAAGCCAGCAATCAGCCCCAGCATTTT
TRBV14	TRBD1	NA	TRBJ1-4	CASSRSRGVYEKLFF	TGTGCCAGCAGCCGTAGCAGGGGGGTATACGAAAAACTGTTTTTT
TRBV7-3	NA	NA	TRBJ1-5	CASSSTGNQPQHF	TGTGCCAGCAGCTCGACAGGCAATCAGCCCCAGCATTTT
TRBV6-5	NA	NA	TRBJ1-2	CASSLSQDSFYGYTF	TGTGCCAGCAGCCTCAGCCAGGACAGCTTCTATGGCTACACCTTC
TRBV18	NA	NA	TRBJ1-1	CASSPREGGAFF	TGTGCCAGCTCACCCCGGGAGGGCGGAGCTTTCTTT
TRBV28	TRBD1	few	TRBJ1-4	CASTRQGAGKLFF	TGTGCCAGCACCAGACAGGGGGCCGGAAAACTGTTTTTT
TRBV7-8	NA	NA	TRBJ1-1	CASSLIRDGSTEAFF	TGTGCCAGCAGCTTGATCCGGGACGGGAGCACTGAAGCTTTCTTT
TRBV30	TRBD1	NA	TRBJ1-4	CAWSSRRDSISYEKLFF	TGTGCCTGGAGTTCTCGACGGGACAGCATATCGTATGAAAAACTGTTTTTT
TRBV4-1	NA	NA	TRBJ2-1	CASSQGATLDNEQFF	TGCGCCAGCAGCCAAGGCGCGACTTTGGACAATGAGCAGTTCTTC
TRBV25-1	NA	NA	TRBJ1-2	CASSEGDYGYTF	TGTGCCAGCAGTGAGGGAGACTATGGCTACACCTTC
TRBV5-1	NA	few	TRBJ1-2	CASSLGSYGYTF	TGCGCCAGCAGCTTGGGTAGCTATGGCTACACCTTC
TRBV12-3/TRBV12-4	NA	NA	TRBJ2-1	CASSLGYTDEQFF	TGTGCCAGCAGTTTAGGCTATACCGATGAGCAGTTCTTC